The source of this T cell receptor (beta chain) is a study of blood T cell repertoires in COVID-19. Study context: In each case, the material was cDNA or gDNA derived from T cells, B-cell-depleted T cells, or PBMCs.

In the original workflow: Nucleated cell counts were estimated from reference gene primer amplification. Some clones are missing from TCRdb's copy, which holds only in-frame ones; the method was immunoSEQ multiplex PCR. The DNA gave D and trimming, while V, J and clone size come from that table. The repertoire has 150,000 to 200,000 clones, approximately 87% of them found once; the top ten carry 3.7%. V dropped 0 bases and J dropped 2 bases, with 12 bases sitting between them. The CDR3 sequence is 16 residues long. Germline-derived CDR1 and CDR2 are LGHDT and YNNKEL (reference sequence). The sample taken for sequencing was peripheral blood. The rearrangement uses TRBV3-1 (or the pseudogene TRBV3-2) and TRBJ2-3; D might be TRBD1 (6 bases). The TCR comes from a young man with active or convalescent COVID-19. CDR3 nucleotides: TGTGCCAGCAGCCAAGATGAGCAGGGGCCCACAGATACGCAGTATTTT. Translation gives CASSQDEQGPTDTQYF.